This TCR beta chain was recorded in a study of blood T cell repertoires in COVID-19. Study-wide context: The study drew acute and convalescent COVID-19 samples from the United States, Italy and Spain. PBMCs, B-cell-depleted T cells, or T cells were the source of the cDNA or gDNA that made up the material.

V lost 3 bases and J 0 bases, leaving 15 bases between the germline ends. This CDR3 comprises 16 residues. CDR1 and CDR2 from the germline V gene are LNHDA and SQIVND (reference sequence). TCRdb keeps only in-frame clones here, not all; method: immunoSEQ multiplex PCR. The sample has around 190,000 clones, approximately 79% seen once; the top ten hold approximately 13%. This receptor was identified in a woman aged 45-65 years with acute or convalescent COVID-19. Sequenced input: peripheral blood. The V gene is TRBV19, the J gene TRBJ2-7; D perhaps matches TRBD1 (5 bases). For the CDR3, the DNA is TGTGCCAGTAGTATGTCAGGGCAGGGAAGCTCCTACGAGCAGTACTTC. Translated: CASSMSGQGSSYEQYF.